Each of the 29 T cell receptor beta chains below was sequenced from the same sample in a study of PD-1 blockade in classical Hodgkin lymphoma. The method was immunoSEQ multiplex PCR; TCRdb's version includes in-frame clones alone and lacks a portion of them. The sample lists about 150,000 clones, about 78% occurring once. Relapses following autologous stem cell transplantation were seen in all patients, with brentuximab vedotin exposure varying. The source material was peripheral blood mononuclear cells (PBMCs), sampled before the second cycle of nivolumab. The receptors derive from a human donor with classical Hodgkin lymphoma.

J is TRBJ1-6 and V is TRBV18; D remains unclear. Between the trimmed V and J ends, which lost 0 bases and 10 bases, there was a span of 19 bases. Per the germline V gene, CDR1 is KGHSH and CDR2 is LQKENI. This CDR3 comprises 17 residues. The CDR3 loop reads CASSPPSGGQGDSPLHF. The CDR3 nucleotides read TGTGCCAGCTCACCACCGTCCGGAGGCCAAGGAGACTCACCCCTCCACTTT.

The V and J genes are TRBV18 and TRBJ1-1, with D unresolved. V was shortened by 6 bases and J by 1 base, with 6 bases between the two germline ends. The CDR3 has 12 residues. The germline gives CDR1 KGHSH, CDR2 LQKENI. The CDR3 sequence: CASSSRNTEAFF. The CDR3, as DNA: TGTGCCAGCTCGTCCCGGAACACTGAAGCTTTCTTT.

The chain couples TRBV2 to TRBJ1-2; D gene unclear. Looked up from germline, CDR1 is SNHLY and CDR2 is FYNNEI. The CDR3 has 14 residues. V shed 9 bases and J shed 6 bases, with 20 bases lying between them. This chain's CDR3 is CASWTVEAPNGYTF. DNA of the CDR3: TGTGCCAGTTGGACCGTAGAGGCCCCCAATGGCTACACCTTC.

This clone occurred once. The CDR3 is CASSFGQGYGYTF. The CDR3, as DNA: TGTGCCAGCAGTTTCGGACAGGGCTATGGCTACACCTTC. The rearrangement uses TRBV28 and TRBJ1-2, with 8 bases matching TRBD1. The CDR3 has 13 residues. V lost 3 bases, J lost 4 bases, and 1 base stayed unmatched. The germline CDR1 and CDR2 sequences are MDHEN and SYDVKM.

This chain links TRBV6-4 with TRBJ1-1; D call uncertain. V was trimmed by 3 bases and J by 4 bases, leaving 9 bases between them. Per the germline V gene, CDR1 is MRHNA and CDR2 is SNTAGT. There are 13 residues in the CDR3. The DNA for the CDR3 is TGTGCCAGCAGTGAAGAGGAAGGCACTGAAGCTTTCTTT. Amino acid sequence: CASSEEEGTEAFF.

This chain uses TRBV5-4 with TRBJ2-2; no definite D call. Germline V gene lookup returns CDR1 SGHNT and CDR2 YYREEE (reference sequence). V was clipped by 0 bases and J by 6 bases, with 6 bases between them. The CDR3 consists of 13 residues. CDR3 sequence: CASSLVSAGELFF. The CDR3 nucleotides read TGTGCCAGCAGCTTGGTTTCAGCCGGGGAGCTGTTTTTT.

This clone appeared a few times. This rearrangement joins TRBV28 to TRBJ1-4; possibly TRBD1 for D (5 bases). CDR1 and CDR2 from the germline V gene are MDHEN and SYDVKM. There are 15 residues in the CDR3. V lost 4 bases and J lost 3, with 12 bases in between. Here the CDR3 reads CASSSIWGPNEKLFF. The CDR3, as DNA: TGTGCCAGCAGTTCGATCTGGGGACCTAATGAAAAACTGTTTTTT.

The rearrangement uses TRBV4-2 and TRBJ1-5; D gene ambiguous. This CDR3 has 14 amino acids. V was pared by 4 bases and J by 5 bases, with 12 bases between. The germline V gene has CDR1 LGHNA and CDR2 YNFKEQ. The CDR3 reads CASSPSGPDQPQHF. The CDR3, as DNA: TGTGCCAGCAGCCCTTCCGGGCCCGATCAGCCCCAGCATTTT.

The chain uses TRBV5-6 and TRBJ2-3; the D is unclear. V lost 4 bases to trimming and J lost 14 bases, with 17 bases between them. CDR3 size: 12 residues. From germline, CDR1 is SGHDT and CDR2 YYEEEE. The CDR3 region is CASSPGPASSYF. CDR3 bases: TGTGCCAGCAGCCCAGGCCCAGCGTCATCGTATTTT.

The chain couples TRBV28 to TRBJ2-5, with 10 bases identical to TRBD1. The ends lost 5 bases at V and 2 bases at J; junction bases unmatched: 5. The CDR3 sequence is 15 residues long. CDR1 MDHEN and CDR2 SYDVKM come from the germline V gene. The CDR3: CASSRGQGYQETQYF. The CDR3 DNA follows: TGTGCCAGCAGTCGGGGACAGGGGTATCAAGAGACCCAGTACTTC.

A few counts support this clone. The genes are TRBV30 and TRBJ2-4; perhaps TRBD1 as D (5 bases). Trimming stripped 7 bases from V and 0 bases from J, with 19 bases between. Germline-derived CDR1 and CDR2 are GTSNPN and SVGIG (reference sequence). This CDR3 spans 16 amino acids. CDR3 in DNA: TGTGCCTCCCACGCAGTAAGACAGACAGCCAAAAACATTCAGTACTTC. Protein: CASHAVRQTAKNIQYF.

The chain couples TRBV7-9 to TRBJ2-2; 9 nucleotides align to TRBD1. The CDR3 covers 16 residues. V shed 5 bases, J shed 3 bases, and the junction held 7 bases outside the gene matches. Per the germline V gene, CDR1 is SEHNR and CDR2 is FQNEAQ (reference sequence). CDR3 in DNA: TGTGCCAGCAGCGCCTCCGGGACAGGGCACACCGGGGAGCTGTTTTTT. Its translation: CASSASGTGHTGELFF.

The table lists this clone with a count of one. The rearrangement uses TRBV28 and TRBJ2-3, with 11 bases lining up with TRBD2. The CDR3 runs 16 residues. CDR1 MDHEN and CDR2 SYDVKM come from the germline V gene. The J segment lost 8 bases and the V segment lost 6 bases, leaving 13 bases of the junction unmatched. The CDR3 DNA follows: TGTGCCAGCAGAAACCGGCTAGCGGGAGGCCAAGGTACGCAGTATTTT. Translation gives CASRNRLAGGQGTQYF. Supplemented by reference TRBV28 and TRBJ2-3, the full variable domain reads DVKVTQSSRYLVKRTGEKVFLECVQDMDHENMFWYRQDPGLGLRLIYFSYDVKMKEKGDIPEGYSVSREKKERFSLILESASTNQTSMYLCASRNRLAGGQGTQYFGPGTRLTVL.

The chain has TRBV19 and TRBJ1-4; tentative D call: TRBD1 (5 bases). In germline, CDR1 is LNHDA, CDR2 SQIVND (reference sequence). CDR3 length equals 16 residues. The V gene lost 3 bases and the J gene lost 3 bases, with 14 bases spanning the gap. CDR3 nucleotide sequence: TGTGCCAGTAGTATCGCTGGGGGATTGGCTAATGAAAAACTGTTTTTT. Translated, it gives CASSIAGGLANEKLFF.

The J gene is TRBJ1-5, the V gene TRBV7-9; no clear D. The CDR3 contains 15 residues. Deletions cut 3 bases from V and 0 bases from J, with 9 bases between. CDR1 is SEHNR and CDR2 is FQNEAQ in the germline V gene (reference sequence). This CDR3 reads CASSFFPHSNQPQHF. The CDR3 DNA reads TGTGCCAGCAGCTTCTTCCCCCATAGCAATCAGCCCCAGCATTTT. The full variable domain, rest sourced from reference TRBV7-9 and TRBJ1-5, is DTGVSQNPRHKITKRGQNVTFRCDPISEHNRLYWYRQTLGQGPEFLTYFQNEAQLEKSRLLSDRFSAERPKGSFSTLEIQRTEQGDSAMYLCASSFFPHSNQPQHFGDGTRLSIL.

This clone occurred a few times. The V and J genes are TRBV5-1 and TRBJ2-7, with TRBD2 matching over 8 bases. This CDR3 contains 13 residues. The germline CDR1 and CDR2 sequences are SGHRS and YFSETQ. The ends lost 3 bases at V and 6 bases at J; junction bases unmatched: 5. The CDR3 sequence is CASSWDAGGEQYF. The CDR3 DNA reads TGCGCCAGCAGCTGGGACGCGGGGGGCGAGCAGTACTTC.

This sequence joins TRBV11-2 and TRBJ2-7, with 12 bases that match TRBD2. V lost 3 bases, J lost 3 bases, and 6 bases stayed unmatched. Germline CDR1 SGHAT, CDR2 FQNNGV. The CDR3 runs to 16 residues. CDR3 DNA: TGTGCCAGCAGCTTCCCCGTACTAGCGGGGGGCTACGAGCAGTACTTC. Encoded protein: CASSFPVLAGGYEQYF. Using reference TRBV11-2 and TRBJ2-7 for the parts outside the CDR3, the full variable domain is EAGVAQSPRYKIIEKRQSVAFWCNPISGHATLYWYQQILGQGPKLLIQFQNNGVVDDSQLPKDRFSAERLKGVDSTLKIQPAKLEDSAVYLCASSFPVLAGGYEQYFGPGTRLTVT.

CDR3 DNA sequence: TGTGCCAGCAGCGAACTAGCGGGAGAGAACACCGGGGAGCTGTTTTTT. Translated: CASSELAGENTGELFF. The chain is built from TRBV7-8 and TRBJ2-2; 11 bases map to TRBD2. The CDR3 has 16 amino acids. V shed 5 bases and J 1 base; nucleotides not matched to a gene: 3. Germline CDR1 reads SGHVS; CDR2 reads FQNEAQ.

In its sample, this clone was seen once. The chain recombines TRBV6-5 with TRBJ2-3, with 7 nucleotides matching TRBD2. The CDR3 totals 13 residues. J gave up 6 bases and V 7 bases, and 7 bases lay outside the gene matches. CDR1 is MNHEY and CDR2 is SVGAGI in the germline V gene. The CDR3 nucleotides read TGTGCCAGCATGCCTAGCGGCCAGGATACGCAGTATTTT. Encoded protein: CASMPSGQDTQYF.

The CDR3 protein is CASSFLSRGRGQETQYF. The CDR3 DNA follows: TGTGCCAGCAGCTTTCTGTCCAGGGGGAGGGGCCAAGAGACCCAGTACTTC. The V and J genes are TRBV11-2 and TRBJ2-5, with D perhaps TRBD1 or TRBD2 (7 bases each). Germline CDR1 SGHAT, CDR2 FQNNGV. V gave up 3 bases and J gave up 1 base, with 18 bases separating them. CDR3 length: 17 residues.

This clone was counted once. V is TRBV4-3 and J is TRBJ2-1, with TRBD2 matching 10 bases. The CDR3 is made up of 16 amino acids. Germline V lookup: CDR1 LGHNA, CDR2 YSLEER. The trim removed 1 base at V and 4 bases at J, leaving 4 bases unmatched. CDR3 protein: CASSQVLLAGYNEQFF. CDR3 nucleotides: TGCGCCAGCAGCCAAGTCCTACTAGCGGGATACAATGAGCAGTTCTTC.

V is TRBV6-1 and J is TRBJ1-2; weak D call: TRBD1 (6 bases). In germline, CDR1 is MNHNS, CDR2 SASEGT. Between the trimmed V and J ends, which lost 10 bases and 2 bases, there was a span of 14 bases. The CDR3 is 13 residues long. The DNA for the CDR3 is TGTGCCACACAGGGCGGAGCAAACTATGGCTACACCTTC. This encodes CATQGGANYGYTF.

This chain connects TRBV7-9 to TRBJ2-7, with TRBD2 as a possible D gene (6 bases). The CDR3 consists of 14 residues. CDR1 and CDR2 (germline): SEHNR, FQNEAQ (reference sequence). V was cut by 3 bases and J by 1 base, with 10 bases left in between. The DNA for the CDR3 is TGTGCCAGCAGCTTCTCGGGACTTTCCTACGAGCAGTACTTC. It specifies CASSFSGLSYEQYF.

This clone was picked up many times. The rearrangement uses TRBV10-3 and TRBJ2-4, with a weak D call TRBD2 (5 bases). The CDR3 totals 18 residues. The germline V gene has CDR1 ENHRY and CDR2 SYGVKD. Trimming took 2 bases from V and 2 from J, leaving 19 bases between them. CDR3 sequence reads: CAISELIVRSGSKNIQYF. The CDR3 nucleotides read TGTGCCATCAGTGAGCTCATAGTTCGGTCGGGGTCCAAAAACATTCAGTACTTC.

V and J are TRBV7-2 and TRBJ2-2, with a weak D call TRBD2 (6 bases). This CDR3 has 16 residues. The V gene lost 0 bases and the J gene lost 3 bases, with 11 bases spanning the gap. The germline V gene encodes CDR1 SGHTA and CDR2 FQGNSA. The CDR3 bases are TGTGCCAGCAGCTTAGCGGGGCTAGCGTACACCGGGGAGCTGTTTTTT. It translates to CASSLAGLAYTGELFF.

The chain links TRBV19 to TRBJ2-1; no reliable D call. V was shortened by 5 bases and J by 7 bases, with 18 bases between the two germline ends. The CDR3 has 15 residues. Looked up from germline, CDR1 is LNHDA and CDR2 is SQIVND (reference sequence). The CDR3 loop is CASSVLREVANEQFF. CDR3 in DNA: TGTGCCAGTAGTGTCCTCCGAGAAGTCGCGAATGAGCAGTTCTTC. The entire variable domain, with the rest obtained from reference TRBV19 and TRBJ2-1, is as follows: DGGITQSPKYLFRKEGQNVTLSCEQNLNHDAMYWYRQDPGQGLRLIYYSQIVNDFQKGDIAEGYSVSREKKESFPLTVTSAQKNPTAFYLCASSVLREVANEQFFGPGTRLTVL.

The table lists this clone with many counts. The V gene is TRBV2, the J gene TRBJ2-7; D is tentatively TRBD1 or TRBD2 (5 bases each). CDR1 is SNHLY, CDR2 FYNNEI, per germline. The CDR3 loop spans 13 amino acids. V was shortened by 8 bases and J by 1 base, with 12 bases between the two germline ends. CDR3 amino acids: CASGTEVSYEQYF. CDR3 nucleotide sequence: TGTGCCAGCGGGACGGAGGTTTCCTACGAGCAGTACTTC.

This sequence joins TRBV7-6 and TRBJ2-7; D perhaps matches TRBD1 (6 bases). CDR1 SGHVS and CDR2 FNYEAQ come from the germline V gene. The CDR3 has 15 amino acids. The ends were cut back, 4 bases at V and 5 bases at J, with 18 bases in the middle. The CDR3 spells CASSSDRGGYHEQYF. CDR3 sequence (DNA): TGTGCCAGCAGCTCGGACAGAGGGGGATACCACGAGCAGTACTTC.

The rearrangement uses TRBV6-6 and TRBJ1-3; perhaps TRBD1 as D (6 bases). V was trimmed by 7 bases and J by 0 bases, leaving 13 bases between them. CDR3 size: 15 residues. Per the germline V gene, CDR1 is MNHNY and CDR2 is SVGAGI (reference sequence). The CDR3 nucleotides read TGTGCCAGCACCTACGGGGGGCTCTCTGGAAACACCATATATTTT. Translating it yields CASTYGGLSGNTIYF.